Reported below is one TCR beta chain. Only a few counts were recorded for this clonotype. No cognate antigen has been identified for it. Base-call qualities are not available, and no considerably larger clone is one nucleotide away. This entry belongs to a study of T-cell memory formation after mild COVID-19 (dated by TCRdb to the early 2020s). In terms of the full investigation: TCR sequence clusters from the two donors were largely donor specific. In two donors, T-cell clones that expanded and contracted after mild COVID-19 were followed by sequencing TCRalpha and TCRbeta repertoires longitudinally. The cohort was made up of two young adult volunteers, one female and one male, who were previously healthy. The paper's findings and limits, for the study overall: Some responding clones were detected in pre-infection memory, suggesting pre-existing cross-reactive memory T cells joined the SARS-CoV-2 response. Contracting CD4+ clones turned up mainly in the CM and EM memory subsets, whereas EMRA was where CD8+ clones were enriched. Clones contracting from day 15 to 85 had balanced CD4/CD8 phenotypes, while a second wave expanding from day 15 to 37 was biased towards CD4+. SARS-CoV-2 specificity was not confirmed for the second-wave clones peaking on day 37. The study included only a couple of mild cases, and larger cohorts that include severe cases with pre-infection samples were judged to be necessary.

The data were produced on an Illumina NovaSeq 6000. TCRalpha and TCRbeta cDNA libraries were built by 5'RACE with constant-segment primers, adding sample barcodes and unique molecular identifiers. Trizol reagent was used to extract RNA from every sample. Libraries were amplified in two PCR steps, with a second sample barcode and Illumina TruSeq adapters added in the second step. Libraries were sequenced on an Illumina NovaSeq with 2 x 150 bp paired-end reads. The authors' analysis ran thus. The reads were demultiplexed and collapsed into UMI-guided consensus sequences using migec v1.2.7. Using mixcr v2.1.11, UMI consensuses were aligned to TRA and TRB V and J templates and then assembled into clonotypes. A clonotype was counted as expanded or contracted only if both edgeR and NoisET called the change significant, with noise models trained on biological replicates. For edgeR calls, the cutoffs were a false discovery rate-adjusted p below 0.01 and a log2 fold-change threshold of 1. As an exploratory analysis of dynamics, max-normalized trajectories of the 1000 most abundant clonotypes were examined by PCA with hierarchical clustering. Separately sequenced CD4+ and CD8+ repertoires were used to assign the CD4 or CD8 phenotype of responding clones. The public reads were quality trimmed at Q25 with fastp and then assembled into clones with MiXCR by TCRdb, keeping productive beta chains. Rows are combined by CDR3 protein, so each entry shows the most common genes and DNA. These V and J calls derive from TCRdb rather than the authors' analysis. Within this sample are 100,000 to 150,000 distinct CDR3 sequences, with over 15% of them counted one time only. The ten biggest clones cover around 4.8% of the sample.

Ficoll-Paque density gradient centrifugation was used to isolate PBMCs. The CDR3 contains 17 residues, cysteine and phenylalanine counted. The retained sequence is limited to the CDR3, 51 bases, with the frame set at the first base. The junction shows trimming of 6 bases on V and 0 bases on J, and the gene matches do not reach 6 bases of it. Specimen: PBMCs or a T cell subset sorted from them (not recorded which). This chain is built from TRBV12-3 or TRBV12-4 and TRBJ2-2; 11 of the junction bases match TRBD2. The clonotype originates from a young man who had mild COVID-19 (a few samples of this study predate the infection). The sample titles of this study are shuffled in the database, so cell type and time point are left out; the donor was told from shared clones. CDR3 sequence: CASRPTSGASNTGELFF. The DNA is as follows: TGTGCCAGCAGACCGACTAGCGGGGCTTCGAACACCGGGGAGCTGTTTTTT.